Listed below are T cell receptor beta chains from one sample, sequenced in a study of T cells after yellow fever vaccination. In TCRdb, the 5' RACE reads were re-called with MiXCR into one record per CDR3 protein. The profile covers about 310,000 distinct CDR3 sequences, with roughly 3.5% appearing a single time and 23% taken by the ten largest. This sample comprised PBMCs, obtained on the day of the yellow fever booster vaccination. The receptors shown here come from a man between 18 and 29 years old who received the YFV17D yellow fever vaccine. Both conserved end residues are part of each CDR3. The order of the fields is D gene, clone size, J gene, V gene, CDR3 protein. A D gene is named only where the DNA matches it firmly. The size field is filled for only some rows; it gives once, few, many or a size class.

NA	NA	TRBJ2-3	TRBV25-1	CASSVGGGRPTDTQYF
NA	few	TRBJ1-2	TRBV7-2	CASSPVAYGYTF
NA	NA	TRBJ1-2	TRBV25-1	CASSGEGSTNYGYTF
NA	few	TRBJ2-3	TRBV14	CASSQDRLAGAPTDTQYF
NA	NA	TRBJ2-6	TRBV27	CASSLSLGGANVLTF
TRBD1	few	TRBJ1-1	TRBV19	CASSIRQGLEAFF
TRBD1	many	TRBJ1-1	TRBV10-3	CAISDQGATEAFF
NA	few	TRBJ1-1	TRBV5-1	CASSLVGLADTEAFF
TRBD1	many	TRBJ1-4	TRBV28	CASSGGDSLGNEKLFF
NA	few	TRBJ2-4	TRBV7-2	CASSLATLMDIQYF
TRBD1	NA	TRBJ1-1	TRBV20-1	CSATSPGQGEATEAFF
TRBD1	NA	TRBJ1-3	TRBV28	CASKYSGQGAGNTIYF
TRBD1	few	TRBJ1-1	TRBV5-1	CASSRSRTGAQNTEAFF
NA	few	TRBJ1-1	TRBV11-2	CASSLGDIEAFF
NA	many	TRBJ1-2	TRBV27	CASSSTGTHGYTF
NA	few	TRBJ2-5	TRBV7-2	CASSLRTGAETQYF
NA	many	TRBJ2-2	TRBV12-3/TRBV12-4	CASSGQSNTGELFF
NA	many	TRBJ1-1	TRBV5-1	CASSLVGGGTEAFF
NA	NA	TRBJ2-1	TRBV24-1	CATSALEGYNEQFF
NA	few	TRBJ1-1	TRBV13	CASSLLKVMETEAFF
TRBD2	NA	TRBJ2-1	TRBV7-3	CASSLMAGERLDQFF
TRBD1	few	TRBJ2-7	TRBV5-6	CASSLALGQGPEYF
NA	NA	TRBJ2-1	TRBV29-1	CSVVGVGQQINEQFF
NA	many	TRBJ2-3	TRBV7-9	CASSLLSGPPDTQYF
NA	many	TRBJ1-4	TRBV6-5	CASSPRRATNEKLFF
NA	few	TRBJ2-4	TRBV6-5	CASSSAGGGRNIQYF
NA	NA	TRBJ2-5	TRBV4-1	CASSQGAKRETQYF
TRBD1	few	TRBJ1-2	TRBV7-2	CASRETGGTYGYTF
NA	few	TRBJ2-2	TRBV12-3/TRBV12-4	CASSFYGNTGELFF
NA	many	TRBJ2-7	TRBV9	CASSVGERGLYEQYF
NA	few	TRBJ2-5	TRBV10-3	CAIRDWKETQYF
NA	NA	TRBJ2-1	TRBV9	CASSARDRFINEQFF
NA	few	TRBJ2-5	TRBV19	CASSIVPGTQYF
TRBD1	few	TRBJ2-3	TRBV7-9	CASSVRDRGQTDTQYF
TRBD1	few	TRBJ2-1	TRBV7-3	CASSLTTGGSNEQFF
NA	many	TRBJ1-5	TRBV12-3/TRBV12-4	CASSLNGGNQPQHF
NA	few	TRBJ1-4	TRBV7-9	CASSLSGHEKLFF
NA	few	TRBJ1-2	TRBV24-1	CATSDRGYGYTF
TRBD1	many	TRBJ2-3	TRBV29-1	CSANRGRTDTQYF
TRBD1	many	TRBJ1-1	TRBV7-9	CASSRHRGETTEAFF
NA	NA	TRBJ1-2	TRBV5-6	CASSYGPIKTF